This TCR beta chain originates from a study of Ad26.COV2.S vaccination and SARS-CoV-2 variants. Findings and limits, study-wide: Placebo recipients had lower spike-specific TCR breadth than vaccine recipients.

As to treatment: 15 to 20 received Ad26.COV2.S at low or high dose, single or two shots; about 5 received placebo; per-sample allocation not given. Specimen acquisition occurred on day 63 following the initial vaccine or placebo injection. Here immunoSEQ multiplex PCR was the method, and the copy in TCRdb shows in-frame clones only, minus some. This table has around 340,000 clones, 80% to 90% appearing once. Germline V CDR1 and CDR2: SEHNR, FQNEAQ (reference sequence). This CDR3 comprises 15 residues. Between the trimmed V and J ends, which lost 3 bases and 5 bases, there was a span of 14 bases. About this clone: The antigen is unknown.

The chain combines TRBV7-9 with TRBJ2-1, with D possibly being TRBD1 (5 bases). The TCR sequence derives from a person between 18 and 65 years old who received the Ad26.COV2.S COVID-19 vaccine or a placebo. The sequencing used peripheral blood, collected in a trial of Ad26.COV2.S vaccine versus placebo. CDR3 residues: CASSFGQDGDNEQFF. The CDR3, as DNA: TGTGCCAGCAGCTTCGGACAAGACGGAGACAATGAGCAGTTCTTC.